The subject of this entry is one TCR beta chain. Its antigen remains unidentified. These data are taken from a study of cytomegalovirus exposure and HLA in healthy donors. Germline V lookup: CDR1 MNHEY, CDR2 SMNVEV (reference sequence). The CDR3 is made up of 20 amino acids. J was trimmed by 0 bases and V by 3 bases; bases with no gene match: 12. Overall study results and limits: Because they were indistinguishable, some V segments, including TRBV6-2 and TRBV6-3, were excluded. Differences between HLA loci emerged in a later analysis of TCR association rates, with DRB1 most and HLA-C fewest. In a later analysis, at a false discovery rate of 0.05, roughly 17,000 TCR beta sequences were associated with HLA alleles. A missense variant in DCLRE1C was later tied to TCR beta V- and J-gene trimming.

60 Vbeta and 13 Jbeta primers were used in PCR. Sequencing used immunoSEQ multiplex PCR; TCRdb keeps in-frame clones, though not all of them. This table holds under 150,000 clones, roughly 78% found once. V usage is TRBV27 and J usage is TRBJ1-4; the match to TRBD1 covers 11 bases. The clonotype originates from a male donor in good health and CMV-seronegative. Sequenced input: PBMCs. For the CDR3, the DNA is TGTGCCAGCAGTTTTTACCCCGGGACAGGGGGGAGCCCAACTAATGAAAAACTGTTTTTT. Translated, it gives CASSFYPGTGGSPTNEKLFF.